Listed below are T cell receptor beta chains from one sample, sequenced in a study of CD8+ T cells in alopecia areata. This table comes from immunoSEQ multiplex PCR, and its TCRdb copy is limited to in-frame clones, with some not included. The table includes roughly 120,000 clones, roughly two fifths detected once. Sequences were obtained from CD4+ T cells sorted from blood. These receptors were collected from a human donor with alopecia areata. The CDR3 runs from the conserved cysteine through the conserved F or W. The D gene is left open where the match is weak. Some rows have no size entry. The others give once, few or many, or a class for an expanded clone.

j_gene	v_gene	abundance	d_gene	CDR3aa	CDR3nt
TRBJ1-6	TRBV14	few	-	CASSWEYNSPLHF	TGTGCCAGCAGTTGGGAGTATAATTCACCCCTCCACTTT
TRBJ2-3	TRBV27	-	TRBD2	CASSFSGSGDTQYF	TGTGCCAGCAGCTTTAGCGGGAGCGGAGATACGCAGTATTTT
TRBJ1-5	TRBV29-1	few	-	CSVVTGHNQPQHF	TGCAGCGTTGTCACGGGACACAATCAGCCCCAGCATTTT
TRBJ2-5	TRBV23-1	few	-	CASSHRGVAQETQYF	TGCGCCAGCAGTCATCGAGGGGTCGCGCAAGAGACCCAGTACTTC
TRBJ2-1	TRBV7-8	-	-	CASSPRAQGFSSYNEQFF	TGTGCCAGCAGCCCCCGGGCACAGGGTTTCAGCTCCTACAATGAGCAGTTCTTC
TRBJ2-5	TRBV27	-	-	CASSLSWQYQETQYF	TGTGCCAGCAGTTTATCTTGGCAGTACCAAGAGACCCAGTACTTC
TRBJ2-2	TRBV28	few	TRBD1	CASSSPDRVTGELFF	TGTGCCAGCAGTTCTCCGGACAGGGTGACCGGGGAGCTGTTTTTT
TRBJ2-5	TRBV5-1	-	-	CASSLVGQPSETQYF	TGCGCCAGCAGCTTGGTAGGACAGCCATCTGAGACCCAGTACTTC
TRBJ2-7	TRBV14	few	-	CASSQASEQYF	TGTGCCAGCAGCCAGGCGAGCGAGCAGTACTTC
TRBJ2-7	TRBV18	-	TRBD1	CASSPPGQAPEQYF	TGTGCCAGCTCACCACCGGGACAGGCCCCCGAGCAGTACTTC
TRBJ2-7	TRBV30	few	-	CAWSRWSIPYEQYF	TGTGCCTGGAGCCGGTGGAGTATACCCTACGAGCAGTACTTC
TRBJ2-1	TRBV5-1	-	-	CASSLLADEQFF	TGCGCCAGCAGCTTGTTAGCGGATGAGCAGTTCTTC
TRBJ2-5	TRBV9	few	TRBD1	CASSWDSKETQYF	TGTGCCAGCTCTTGGGACAGCAAAGAGACCCAGTACTTC
TRBJ2-1	TRBV27	-	TRBD1	CASSSTLDRFNEQFF	TGTGCCAGCAGTTCCACCCTGGACAGGTTTAATGAGCAGTTCTTC
TRBJ2-7	TRBV4-2	-	TRBD2	CANSQELAGGFYEQYF	TGTGCCAACAGCCAAGAGTTAGCGGGGGGGTTCTACGAGCAGTACTTC
TRBJ2-7	TRBV28	few	-	CASRRRAGGSYEQYF	TGTGCCAGCAGACGCCGGGCCGGGGGCTCCTACGAGCAGTACTTC
TRBJ1-1	TRBV29-1	few	-	CSVAQGMDTEAFF	TGCAGCGTTGCACAGGGTATGGACACTGAAGCTTTCTTT
TRBJ2-1	TRBV28	few	TRBD1	CASSSLETGEDNEQFF	TGTGCCAGCAGTTCACTCGAGACAGGGGAAGACAATGAGCAGTTCTTC
TRBJ2-5	TRBV10-3	-	TRBD1	CAAKTGGETQYF	TGTGCCGCCAAGACAGGGGGGGAGACCCAGTACTTC
TRBJ2-3	TRBV6-5	-	-	CASSTETGATDTQYF	TGTGCCAGCAGTACTGAGACAGGCGCCACAGATACGCAGTATTTT
TRBJ2-2	TRBV5-4	-	TRBD2	CASRPSGSTGELFF	TGTGCCAGCAGACCCAGCGGGAGCACCGGGGAGCTGTTTTTT
TRBJ2-7	TRBV5-6	once	-	CASSLVDASYEQYF	TGTGCCAGCAGCTTGGTGGACGCTTCCTACGAGCAGTACTTC
TRBJ1-2	TRBV30	-	-	CAWSVSHPYGYTF	TGTGCCTGGAGTGTGAGTCACCCCTATGGCTACACCTTC
TRBJ1-2	TRBV9	-	-	CASSVATDYGYTF	TGTGCCAGCAGCGTAGCTACTGACTATGGCTACACCTTC
TRBJ2-7	TRBV29-1	-	-	CSVEPNGNAYEQYF	TGCAGCGTTGAACCCAACGGGAACGCCTACGAGCAGTACTTC
TRBJ1-1	TRBV20-1	-	-	CSVRAEAFF	TGCAGTGTGCGGGCTGAAGCTTTCTTT
TRBJ1-1	TRBV29-1	few	-	CSVDGNRLSEAFF	TGCAGCGTTGATGGTAACCGTCTCTCTGAAGCTTTCTTT
TRBJ1-5	TRBV19	few	-	CASSRANRATNQPQHF	TGTGCCAGTAGTAGGGCGAACAGGGCCACCAATCAGCCCCAGCATTTT
TRBJ2-3	TRBV14	-	-	CASSLVSTDTQYF	TGTGCCAGCAGCCTTGTTAGCACAGATACGCAGTATTTT
TRBJ1-5	TRBV29-1	few	-	CSVAEGLLGNQPQHF	TGCAGCGTCGCAGAAGGGCTCTTAGGCAATCAGCCCCAGCATTTT
TRBJ2-1	TRBV25-1	few	TRBD2	CASSEGSGGYNEQFF	TGTGCCAGCAGTGAAGGTAGCGGGGGGTACAATGAGCAGTTCTTC
TRBJ1-2	TRBV27	few	-	CASSVSTGSYGYTF	TGTGCCAGCAGTGTATCTACAGGGTCGTATGGCTACACCTTC
TRBJ2-3	TRBV29-1	-	-	CSVDDGPLDTQYF	TGCAGCGTTGATGACGGCCCTTTAGATACGCAGTATTTT